This record looks at one T cell receptor beta chain sequence and its context. The sample belongs to a study of shared clonotypes between healthy human individuals. Researchers sequenced unsorted PBMC DNA using ten immunoSEQ deep assay plates. Assay: immunoSEQ multiplex PCR; the TCRdb copy retains only in-frame clones and omits some. The sample carries approximately 500,000 clones, 75% to 85% recorded once. The CDR3 totals 13 residues. The germline V and J ends were trimmed by 2 bases and 7 bases, with 9 bases remaining between them. In germline, CDR1 is KGHSH, CDR2 LQKENI. The chain joins TRBV18 to TRBJ1-5; D is undetermined. The origin of this receptor is a woman aged 40 to 50 in good health. Some clones in this sample may be carry-over from other donors' samples. Material: PBMCs. The CDR3: CASSPDREQPQHF. In nucleotides, the CDR3 is TGTGCCAGCTCACCAGACCGCGAACAGCCCCAGCATTTT. The whole variable domain, remainder taken from reference TRBV18 and TRBJ1-5, is NAGVMQNPRHLVRRRGQEARLRCSPMKGHSHVYWYRQLPEEGLKFMVYLQKENIIDESGMPKERFSAEFPKEGPSILRIQQVVRGDSAAYFCASSPDREQPQHFGDGTRLSIL.